The next 4 T cell receptor beta chains were all read from a single sample in a study of T-cell memory formation after mild COVID-19. TCRdb reprocessed the 5' RACE reads via MiXCR and lists one record per CDR3 protein. The data show hundreds of thousands of distinct CDR3 sequences, roughly 15% seen once. The sequenced material came from PBMCs or a T cell subset sorted from them (not recorded which). These receptors originate from a man younger than 35 who had mild COVID-19 (a few samples of this study predate the infection). Cell type and time point are not known.

A few counts support this clonotype. The chain carries TRBV2 and TRBJ2-2; 10 positions agree with TRBD1. The trim removed 6 bases at V and 1 base at J, leaving 2 bases unmatched. Germline V gives CDR1 SNHLY, CDR2 FYNNEI. This CDR3 spans 15 amino acids. This CDR3 reads CASSRDRGNTGELFF. CDR3 in DNA: TGTGCCAGCAGCCGGGACAGGGGGAACACCGGGGAGCTGTTTTTT.

The chain has TRBV14 and TRBJ2-2; D gene ambiguous. The V end lost 1 base, the J end lost 6 bases, and 9 bases lay between the germline ends. Germline values: CDR1 SGHDN, CDR2 FVKESK. The CDR3 consists of 14 residues. DNA of the CDR3: TGTGCCAGCAGCCAAGTAATCCCCCCCGGGGAGCTGTTTTTT. This codes for CASSQVIPPGELFF.

At least ten counts were recorded for this clonotype. The J gene is TRBJ2-1, the V gene TRBV27; 9 positions agree with TRBD1. The CDR3 is 15 residues long. The trim removed 5 bases at V and 0 bases at J, leaving 2 bases unmatched. Per germline, CDR1 MNHEY and CDR2 SMNVEV (reference sequence). The CDR3 DNA reads TGTGCCAGCAGTCGACAGGGGGGCTCCTACAATGAGCAGTTCTTC. It is translated as CASSRQGGSYNEQFF.

This clonotype was seen a few times. CDR3 DNA sequence: TGTGCCAGCAGGCAAAACGGAGGACGGTGGATGAACACTGAAGCTTTCTTT. Amino acids: CASRQNGGRWMNTEAFF. The chain uses TRBV7-2 and TRBJ1-1; unclear D gene. The CDR3 extends over 17 amino acids. The V end lost 6 bases, the J end lost 0 bases, and 20 bases lay between the germline ends. CDR1 SGHTA and CDR2 FQGNSA come from the germline V gene.